The source of this TCR beta chain is a study of blood T cell repertoires in COVID-19. Germline-derived CDR1 and CDR2 are SGHVS and FQNEAQ. The V and J ends lost 4 bases and 5 bases, in that order; junction bases with no gene match: 8. This CDR3 contains 15 residues. Method: immunoSEQ multiplex PCR; TCRdb's copy keeps in-frame clones and lacks some. This table holds under 450,000 clones, approximately 89% found once. The TCR comes from a woman aged 40-49 years who had been exposed to COVID-19. The specimen was PBMCs or T cells enriched from blood (not recorded which). The rearrangement uses TRBV7-8 and TRBJ2-3; 8 bases map to TRBD2. The CDR3 DNA is TGTGCCAGCAGCTCCGGGACTAGGGTTTTAGATACGCAGTATTTT. Encoded protein: CASSSGTRVLDTQYF.